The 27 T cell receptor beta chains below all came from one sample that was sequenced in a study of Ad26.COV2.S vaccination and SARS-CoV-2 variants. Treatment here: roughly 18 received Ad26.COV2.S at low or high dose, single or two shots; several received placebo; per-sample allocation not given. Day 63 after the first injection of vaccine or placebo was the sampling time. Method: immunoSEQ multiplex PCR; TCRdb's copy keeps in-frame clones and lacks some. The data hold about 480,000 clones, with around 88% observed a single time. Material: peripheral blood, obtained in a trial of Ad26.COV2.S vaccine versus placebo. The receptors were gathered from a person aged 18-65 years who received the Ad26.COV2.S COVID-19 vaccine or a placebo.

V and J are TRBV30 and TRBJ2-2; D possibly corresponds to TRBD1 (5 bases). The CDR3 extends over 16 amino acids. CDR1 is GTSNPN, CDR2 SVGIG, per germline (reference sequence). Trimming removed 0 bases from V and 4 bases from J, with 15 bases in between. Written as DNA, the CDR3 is TGTGCCTGGAGTGTAGGGGCAAAGACAGTCACCGGGGAGCTGTTTTTT. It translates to CAWSVGAKTVTGELFF.

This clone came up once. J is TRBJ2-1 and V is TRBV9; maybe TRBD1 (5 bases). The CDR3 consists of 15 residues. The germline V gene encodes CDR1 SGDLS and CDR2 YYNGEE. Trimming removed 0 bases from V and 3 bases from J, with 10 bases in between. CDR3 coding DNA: TGTGCCAGCAGCGTAGAAGGTACAGGCTACAATGAGCAGTTCTTC. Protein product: CASSVEGTGYNEQFF.

The CDR3 bases are TGTGCCATCAGTGAGTCGTCGACAGGGAACACTGAAGCTTTCTTT. The encoded protein is CAISESSTGNTEAFF. The chain carries TRBV10-3 and TRBJ1-1; D possibly corresponds to TRBD1 (6 bases). V was cut by 0 bases and J by 1 base, with 9 bases left in between. The CDR3 sequence is 15 residues long. CDR1 and CDR2 from the germline V gene are ENHRY and SYGVKD.

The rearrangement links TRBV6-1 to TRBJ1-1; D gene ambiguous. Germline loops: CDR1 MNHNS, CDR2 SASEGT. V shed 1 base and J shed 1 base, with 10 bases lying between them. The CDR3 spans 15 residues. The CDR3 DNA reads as TGTGCCAGCAGTGAAGTGGGCAGGAGGAACACTGAAGCTTTCTTT. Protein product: CASSEVGRRNTEAFF.

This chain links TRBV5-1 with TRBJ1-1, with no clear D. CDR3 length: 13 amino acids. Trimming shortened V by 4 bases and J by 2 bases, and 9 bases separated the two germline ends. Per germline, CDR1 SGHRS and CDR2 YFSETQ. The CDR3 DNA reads TGCGCCAGCAGCATGGCAGCAAACACTGAAGCTTTCTTT. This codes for CASSMAANTEAFF. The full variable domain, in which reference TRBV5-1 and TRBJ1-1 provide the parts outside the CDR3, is KAGVTQTPRYLIKTRGQQVTLSCSPISGHRSVSWYQQTPGQGLQFLFEYFSETQRNKGNFPGRFSGRQFSNSRSEMNVSTLELGDSALYLCASSMAANTEAFFGQGTRLTVV.

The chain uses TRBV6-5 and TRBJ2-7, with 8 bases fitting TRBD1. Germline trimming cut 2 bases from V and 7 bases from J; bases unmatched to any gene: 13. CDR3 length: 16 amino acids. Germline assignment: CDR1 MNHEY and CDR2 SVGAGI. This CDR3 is CASSYEPGQGAGEQYF. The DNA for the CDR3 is TGTGCCAGCAGTTACGAACCGGGCCAGGGGGCTGGAGAGCAGTACTTC.

CDR3 nucleotide sequence: TGTGCCAGCAGCAATCGGACAGGGTTCAACACTGAAGCTTTCTTT. Protein: CASSNRTGFNTEAFF. This chain connects TRBV21-1 to TRBJ1-1; the D call of TRBD1 is as the table states it, not checked on the DNA. TRBV21-1 has pseudogene status. CDR3 size: 15 residues.

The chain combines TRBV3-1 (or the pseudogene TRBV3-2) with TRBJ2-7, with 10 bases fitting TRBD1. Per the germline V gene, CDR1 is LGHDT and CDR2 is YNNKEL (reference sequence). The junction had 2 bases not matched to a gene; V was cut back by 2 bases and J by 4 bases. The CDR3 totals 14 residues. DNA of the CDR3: TGTGCCAGCAGCCAATCGGACAGGGGGTACGAGCAGTACTTC. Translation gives CASSQSDRGYEQYF.

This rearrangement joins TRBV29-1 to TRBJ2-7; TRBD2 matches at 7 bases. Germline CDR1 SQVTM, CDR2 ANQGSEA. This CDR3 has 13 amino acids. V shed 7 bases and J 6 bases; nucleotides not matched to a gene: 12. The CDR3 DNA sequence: TGCAGCGCATCCCCGCGGGAGAATGGCGAGCAGTACTTC. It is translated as CSASPRENGEQYF.

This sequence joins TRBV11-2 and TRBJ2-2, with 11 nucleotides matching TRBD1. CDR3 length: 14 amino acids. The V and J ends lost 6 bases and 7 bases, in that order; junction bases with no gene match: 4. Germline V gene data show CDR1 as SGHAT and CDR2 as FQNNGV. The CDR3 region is CASRDRGLGGELFF. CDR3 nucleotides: TGTGCCAGCAGGGACAGGGGGCTTGGCGGGGAGCTGTTTTTT.

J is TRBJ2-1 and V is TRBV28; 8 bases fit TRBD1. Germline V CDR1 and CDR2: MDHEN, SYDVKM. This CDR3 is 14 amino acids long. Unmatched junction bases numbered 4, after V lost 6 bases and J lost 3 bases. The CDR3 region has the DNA TGTGCCAGCAGGGGGACAGGACACTACAATGAGCAGTTCTTC. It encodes CASRGTGHYNEQFF.

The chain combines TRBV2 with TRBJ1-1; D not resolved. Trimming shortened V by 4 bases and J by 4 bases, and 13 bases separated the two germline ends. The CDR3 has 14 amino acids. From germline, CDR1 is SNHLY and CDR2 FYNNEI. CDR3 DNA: TGTGCCAGCAGTGGTTTAATCCAGGTCACTGAAGCTTTCTTT. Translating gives CASSGLIQVTEAFF.

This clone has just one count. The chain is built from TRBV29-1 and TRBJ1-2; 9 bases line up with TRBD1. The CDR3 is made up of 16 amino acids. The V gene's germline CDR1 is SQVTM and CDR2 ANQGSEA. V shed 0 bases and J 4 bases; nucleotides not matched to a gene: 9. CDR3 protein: CSVEDKEQGAGYGYTF. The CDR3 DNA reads TGCAGCGTTGAAGATAAGGAACAGGGGGCTGGCTATGGCTACACCTTC. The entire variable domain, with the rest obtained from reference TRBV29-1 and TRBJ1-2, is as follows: SAVISQKPSRDICQRGTSLTIQCQVDSQVTMMFWYRQQPGQSLTLIATANQGSEATYESGFVIDKFPISRPNLTFSTLTVSNMSPEDSSIYLCSVEDKEQGAGYGYTFGSGTRLTVV.

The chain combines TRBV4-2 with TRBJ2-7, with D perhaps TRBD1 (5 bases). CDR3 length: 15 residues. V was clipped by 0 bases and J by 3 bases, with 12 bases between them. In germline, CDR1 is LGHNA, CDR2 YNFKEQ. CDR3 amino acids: CASSQDPGQGYEQYF. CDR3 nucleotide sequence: TGTGCCAGCAGCCAAGACCCCGGGCAGGGCTACGAGCAGTACTTC.

CDR3 nucleotides: TGTGCCAGCAGCTTTTCCCTCACCGGGGAGCTGTTTTTT. It specifies CASSFSLTGELFF. This chain joins TRBV5-8 and TRBJ2-2; D unclear. This CDR3 contains 13 residues. Looked up from germline, CDR1 is SGHTS and CDR2 is YDEGEE. Trimming removed 2 bases at V and 4 bases at J, with 6 bases between.

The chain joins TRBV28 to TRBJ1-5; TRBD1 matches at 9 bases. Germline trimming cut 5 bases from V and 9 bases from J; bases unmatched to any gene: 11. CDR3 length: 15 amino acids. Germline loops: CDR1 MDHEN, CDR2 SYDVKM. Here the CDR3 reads CASSEQGADRRPQHF. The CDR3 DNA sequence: TGTGCCAGCAGTGAACAGGGGGCCGACCGACGGCCCCAGCATTTT.

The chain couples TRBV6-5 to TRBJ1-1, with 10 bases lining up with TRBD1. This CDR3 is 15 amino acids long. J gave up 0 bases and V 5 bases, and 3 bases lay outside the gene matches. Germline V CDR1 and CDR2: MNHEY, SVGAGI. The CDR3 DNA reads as TGTGCCAGCAGTCTGGGACAGGGGCTGAACACTGAAGCTTTCTTT. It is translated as CASSLGQGLNTEAFF.

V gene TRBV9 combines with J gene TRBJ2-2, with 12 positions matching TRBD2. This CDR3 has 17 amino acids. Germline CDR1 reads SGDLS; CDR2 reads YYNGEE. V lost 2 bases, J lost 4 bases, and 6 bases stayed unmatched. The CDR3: CASSVTSGRLGTGELFF. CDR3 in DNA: TGTGCCAGCAGCGTCACTAGCGGGAGGTTAGGCACCGGGGAGCTGTTTTTT.

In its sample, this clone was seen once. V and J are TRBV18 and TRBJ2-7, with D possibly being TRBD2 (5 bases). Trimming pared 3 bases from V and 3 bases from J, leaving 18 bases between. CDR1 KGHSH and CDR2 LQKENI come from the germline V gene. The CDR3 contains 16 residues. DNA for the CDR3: TGTGCCAGCTCACCGCGACCACGGGGTTTCGTCTACGAGCAGTACTTC. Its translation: CASSPRPRGFVYEQYF. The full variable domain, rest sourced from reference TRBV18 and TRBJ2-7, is NAGVMQNPRHLVRRRGQEARLRCSPMKGHSHVYWYRQLPEEGLKFMVYLQKENIIDESGMPKERFSAEFPKEGPSILRIQQVVRGDSAAYFCASSPRPRGFVYEQYFGPGTRLTVT.

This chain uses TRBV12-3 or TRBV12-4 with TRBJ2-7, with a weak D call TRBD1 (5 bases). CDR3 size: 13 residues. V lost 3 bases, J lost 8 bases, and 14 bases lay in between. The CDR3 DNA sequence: TGTGCCAGCAGTTTCTCCCTGCAGGGCAAGCAGTACTTC. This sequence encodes CASSFSLQGKQYF.

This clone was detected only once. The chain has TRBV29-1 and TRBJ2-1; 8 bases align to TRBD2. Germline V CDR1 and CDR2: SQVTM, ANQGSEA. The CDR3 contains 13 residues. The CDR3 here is CSLGAGVGNEQFF. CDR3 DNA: TGCAGTTTGGGAGCGGGAGTCGGGAATGAGCAGTTCTTC.

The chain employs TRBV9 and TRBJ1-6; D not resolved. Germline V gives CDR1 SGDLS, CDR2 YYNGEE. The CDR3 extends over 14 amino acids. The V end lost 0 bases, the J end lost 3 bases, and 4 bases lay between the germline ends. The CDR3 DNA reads TGTGCCAGCAGCGTAGGGGACTATAATTCACCCCTCCACTTT. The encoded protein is CASSVGDYNSPLHF.

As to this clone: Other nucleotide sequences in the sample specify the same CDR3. CDR3 sequence: CASSVAQGANNSPLHF. The CDR3 region has the DNA TGTGCCAGCAGCGTAGCGCAGGGGGCAAATAATTCACCCCTCCACTTT. This chain joins TRBV9 and TRBJ1-6; 8 bases fit TRBD1. Trimming at V came to 0 bases and at J to 5 bases, leaving 4 bases not matched to a gene. Germline V gene lookup returns CDR1 SGDLS and CDR2 YYNGEE. The CDR3 sequence is 16 residues long.

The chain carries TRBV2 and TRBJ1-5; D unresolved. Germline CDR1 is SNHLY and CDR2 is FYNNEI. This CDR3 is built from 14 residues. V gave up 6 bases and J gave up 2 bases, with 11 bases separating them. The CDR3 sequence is CASSPEWGNQPQHF. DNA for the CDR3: TGTGCCAGCAGCCCTGAGTGGGGCAATCAGCCCCAGCATTTT. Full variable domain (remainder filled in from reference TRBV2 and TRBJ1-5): EPEVTQTPSHQVTQMGQEVILRCVPISNHLYFYWYRQILGQKVEFLVSFYNNEISEKSEIFDDQFSVERPDGSNFTLKIRSTKLEDSAMYFCASSPEWGNQPQHFGDGTRLSIL.

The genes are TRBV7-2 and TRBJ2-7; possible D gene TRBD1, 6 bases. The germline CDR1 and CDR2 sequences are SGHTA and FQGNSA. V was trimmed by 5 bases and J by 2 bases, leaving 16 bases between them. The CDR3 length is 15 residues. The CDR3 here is CASSAYGTPTYEQYF. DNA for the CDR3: TGTGCCAGCAGCGCATACGGGACACCCACCTACGAGCAGTACTTC.

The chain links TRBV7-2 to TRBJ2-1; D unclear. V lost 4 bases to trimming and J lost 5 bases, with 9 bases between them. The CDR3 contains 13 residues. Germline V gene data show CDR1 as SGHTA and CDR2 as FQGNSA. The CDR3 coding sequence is TGTGCCAGCAGCTCCCCGGTTCACAATGAGCAGTTCTTC. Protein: CASSSPVHNEQFF.

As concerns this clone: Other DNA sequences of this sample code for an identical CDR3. The CDR3 spells CSARVKETQYF. CDR3 DNA: TGCAGTGCTAGAGTAAAGGAGACCCAGTACTTC. V is TRBV20-1 and J is TRBJ2-5; no clear D gene. The CDR3 contains 11 residues. The germline V gene has CDR1 DFQATT and CDR2 SNEGSKA (reference sequence). Trimming took off 1 base at V and 5 bases at J, with 5 bases between the two ends.